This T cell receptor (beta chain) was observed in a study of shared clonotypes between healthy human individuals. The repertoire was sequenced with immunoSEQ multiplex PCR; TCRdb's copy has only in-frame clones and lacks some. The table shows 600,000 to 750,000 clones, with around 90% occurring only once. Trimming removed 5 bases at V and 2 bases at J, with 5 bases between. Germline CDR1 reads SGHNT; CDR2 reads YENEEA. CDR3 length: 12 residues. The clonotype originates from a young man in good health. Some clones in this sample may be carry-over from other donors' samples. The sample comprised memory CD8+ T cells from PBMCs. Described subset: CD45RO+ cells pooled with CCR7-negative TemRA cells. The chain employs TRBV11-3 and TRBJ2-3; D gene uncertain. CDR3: CASSETTDTQYF. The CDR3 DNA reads TGTGCCAGCAGCGAGACCACAGATACGCAGTATTTT. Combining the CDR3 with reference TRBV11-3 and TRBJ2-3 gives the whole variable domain EAGVVQSPRYKIIEKKQPVAFWCNPISGHNTLYWYLQNLGQGPELLIRYENEEAVDDSQLPKDRFSAERLKGVDSTLKIQPAELGDSAVYLCASSETTDTQYFGPGTRLTVL.